This TCR beta chain was sequenced for a study of cytomegalovirus exposure and HLA in healthy donors. The CDR3 has 19 residues. J gave up 0 bases and V 0 bases, and 13 bases lay outside the gene matches. Germline V gene lookup returns CDR1 SGDLS and CDR2 YYNGEE. This PCR relied on a set of 60 Vbeta primers and 13 Jbeta primers. Method: immunoSEQ multiplex PCR; TCRdb's copy keeps in-frame clones and lacks some. The repertoire includes fewer than 150,000 clones, under 85% of them detected once, and less than 4% sits in the top ten. The sequence was obtained from a man aged 25-40 years in good health and CMV-seronegative. This chain connects TRBV9 to TRBJ1-1, with 8 positions matching TRBD1. The sequenced material came from PBMCs. The CDR3 is CASSVDVGSGGILNTEAFF. CDR3 in DNA: TGTGCCAGCAGCGTAGACGTCGGGTCAGGGGGCATATTGAACACTGAAGCTTTCTTT. The full variable domain, with the rest looked up from reference TRBV9 and TRBJ1-1, is DSGVTQTPKHLITATGQRVTLRCSPRSGDLSVYWYQQSLDQGLQFLIQYYNGEERAKGNILERFSAQQFPDLHSELNLSSLELGDSALYFCASSVDVGSGGILNTEAFFGQGTRLTVV.